Below, 5 T cell receptor beta chains from the same sample are listed, as sequenced in a study of CD8+CD57+ T cells in acquired aplastic anemia. CDR3 and TCR beta VDJ profiling relied on genomic DNA as the template. MiXCR was run by TCRdb on the reads, yielding one entry per CDR3 protein. The sample lists around 64,000 distinct CDR3 sequences; over 45% were seen once. Sequences were obtained from sorted CD4+, CD8+, or CD8+CD57+ T cells (not recorded which) from PBMCs. The receptors were gathered from a human donor in good health, serving as a control.

This clonotype showed up many times. The chain carries TRBV5-1 and TRBJ2-7; TRBD2 is a possible D gene (5 bases). CDR3 length equals 19 residues. Germline V gene data show CDR1 as SGHRS and CDR2 as YFSETQ. V was pared by 4 bases and J by 4 bases, with 30 bases between. In DNA, the CDR3 is TGCGCCAGCAGCCACCTCAAGGGAGTCAGCGATGAGTTGGGGTACGAGCAGTACTTC. This sequence encodes CASSHLKGVSDELGYEQYF.

This chain connects TRBV29-1 to TRBJ2-5; 11 nucleotides agree with TRBD1. V was clipped by 7 bases and J by 3 bases; unmatched bases: 1. Germline values: CDR1 SQVTM, CDR2 ANQGSEA. The CDR3 totals 12 residues. CDR3 in DNA: TGCAGCGGGGGACAGGGGGAAGAGACCCAGTACTTC. Encoded protein: CSGGQGEETQYF.

This clonotype was counted a single time. This chain links TRBV19 with TRBJ2-1, with 12 bases that match TRBD2. The ends lost 5 bases at V and 4 bases at J; junction bases unmatched: 3. Germline CDR1 is LNHDA and CDR2 is SQIVND (reference sequence). The CDR3 loop spans 15 amino acids. Written as DNA, the CDR3 is TGTGCCAGTAGTGCTAGCGGGGGGGCATACAATGAGCAGTTCTTC. Amino acids: CASSASGGAYNEQFF.

The chain employs TRBV11-1 and TRBJ2-5, with TRBD2 identical over 8 bases. Trimming took 1 base from V and 3 from J; bases not matched to a gene: 10. The CDR3 sequence is 17 residues long. The V gene's germline CDR1 is SGHAT and CDR2 FQDESV (reference sequence). The DNA of the CDR3 is TGTGCCAGCAGCTTAGTTTCTCGCGGGACTAGAGAAGAGACCCAGTACTTC. Translating it yields CASSLVSRGTREETQYF.

The chain is built from TRBV2 and TRBJ1-1; no reliable D call. The V and J ends lost 2 bases and 0 bases respectively, with 10 bases between them. CDR3 length: 15 residues. CDR1 and CDR2 from the germline V gene are SNHLY and FYNNEI. CDR3 DNA sequence: TGTGCCAGCAGTGAACTCTTGGGAATGAACACTGAAGCTTTCTTT. Translated: CASSELLGMNTEAFF.